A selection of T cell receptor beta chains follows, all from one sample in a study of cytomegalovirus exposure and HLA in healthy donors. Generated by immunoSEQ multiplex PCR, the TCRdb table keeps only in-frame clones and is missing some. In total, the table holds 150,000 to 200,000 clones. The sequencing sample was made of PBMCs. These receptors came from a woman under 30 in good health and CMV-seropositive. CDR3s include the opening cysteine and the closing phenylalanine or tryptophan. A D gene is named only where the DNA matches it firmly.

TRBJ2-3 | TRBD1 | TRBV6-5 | CASTKQGTPGDTQYF | TGTGCCAGCACAAAACAGGGGACACCAGGAGATACGCAGTATTTT
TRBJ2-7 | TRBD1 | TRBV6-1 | CASSEFRTGAGEQYF | TGTGCCAGCAGTGAATTTCGGACAGGGGCGGGAGAGCAGTACTTC
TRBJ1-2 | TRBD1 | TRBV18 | CASSPGQGSDGYTF | TGTGCCAGCTCACCCGGACAGGGGTCGGATGGCTACACCTTC
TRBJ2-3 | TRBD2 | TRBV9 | CASSGPGTSGGPDTQYF | TGTGCCAGCAGCGGACCCGGGACTAGCGGGGGGCCTGATACGCAGTATTTT
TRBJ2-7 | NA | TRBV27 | CASSLYPRSSYEQYF | TGTGCCAGCAGTTTATATCCGAGGAGCTCCTACGAGCAGTACTTC
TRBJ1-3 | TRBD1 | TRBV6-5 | CASKVEGAVGNTIYF | TGTGCCAGCAAGGTGGAGGGGGCGGTAGGAAACACCATATATTTT
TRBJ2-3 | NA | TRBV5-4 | CASSSTGTDTQYF | TGTGCCAGCAGCTCTACAGGGACAGATACGCAGTATTTT
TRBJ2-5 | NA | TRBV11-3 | CASSFPTVQETQYF | TGTGCCAGCAGCTTCCCGACAGTCCAAGAGACCCAGTACTTC
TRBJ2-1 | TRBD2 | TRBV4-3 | CASSQGKSGGSSYNEQFF | TGCGCCAGCAGCCAAGGGAAAAGCGGGGGGAGCTCCTACAATGAGCAGTTCTTC
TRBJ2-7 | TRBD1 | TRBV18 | CASSHGTGAYEQYF | TGTGCCAGCTCACATGGGACAGGCGCCTACGAGCAGTACTTC
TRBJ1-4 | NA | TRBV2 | CASSEATGRDEKLFF | TGTGCCAGCAGTGAAGCCACCGGCAGGGATGAAAAACTGTTTTTT
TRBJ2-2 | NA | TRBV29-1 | CSVRRGGNTGELFF | TGCAGCGTTCGTAGGGGGGGTAACACCGGGGAGCTGTTTTTT
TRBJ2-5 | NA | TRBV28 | CASSHARDFQETQYF | TGTGCCAGCAGTCACGCAAGGGACTTCCAAGAGACCCAGTACTTC
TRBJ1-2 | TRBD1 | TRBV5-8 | CASSLDRDIGYTF | TGTGCCAGCAGCCTGGACAGGGATATTGGCTACACCTTC
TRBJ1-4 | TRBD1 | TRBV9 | CASSTHPTGNEKLFF | TGTGCCAGCAGCACCCATCCGACAGGGAATGAAAAACTGTTTTTT
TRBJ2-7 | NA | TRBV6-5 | CASSYRSSYEQYF | TGTGCCAGCAGTTACAGGAGCTCCTACGAGCAGTACTTC
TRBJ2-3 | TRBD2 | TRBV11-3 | CASSLVAGGLDTQYF | TGTGCCAGCAGCTTAGTTGCGGGGGGGCTAGATACGCAGTATTTT
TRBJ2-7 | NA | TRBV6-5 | CASSYARGSSYEQYF | TGTGCCAGCAGTTATGCCCGGGGGTCCTCCTACGAGCAGTACTTC
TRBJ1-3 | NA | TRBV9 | CASSVDSGASGNTIYF | TGTGCCAGCAGCGTAGATTCGGGAGCCTCTGGAAACACCATATATTTT
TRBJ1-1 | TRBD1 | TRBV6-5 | CASIGQGARTEAFF | TGTGCCAGCATCGGACAGGGGGCGAGGACTGAAGCTTTCTTT
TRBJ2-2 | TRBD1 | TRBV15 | CATSYRDRGDTGELFF | TGTGCCACCAGCTACCGGGACAGGGGAGACACCGGGGAGCTGTTTTTT
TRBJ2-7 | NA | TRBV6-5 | CASQSPYEQYF | TGTGCCAGCCAAAGCCCCTACGAGCAGTACTTC
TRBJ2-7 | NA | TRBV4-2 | CASSPAQSSYEQYF | TGTGCCAGCAGCCCAGCGCAGAGCTCCTACGAGCAGTACTTC
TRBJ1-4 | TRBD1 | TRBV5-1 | CASSAGTGSEKLFF | TGCGCCAGCAGTGCCGGGACAGGGAGTGAAAAACTGTTTTTT
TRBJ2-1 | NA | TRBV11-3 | CASSLEGQYTEQFF | TGTGCCAGCAGCTTAGAGGGCCAATACACTGAGCAGTTCTTC
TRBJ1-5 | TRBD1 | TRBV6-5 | CASSRDRVNQPQHF | TGTGCCAGCAGTCGGGACAGGGTAAATCAGCCCCAGCATTTT
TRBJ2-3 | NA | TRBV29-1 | CTLGAVSDTQYF | TGCACTCTGGGGGCGGTTTCAGATACGCAGTATTTT
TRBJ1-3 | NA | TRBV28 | CASRSPGNTIYF | TGTGCCAGCAGAAGCCCCGGAAACACCATATATTTT
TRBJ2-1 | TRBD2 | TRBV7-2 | CASSSGTSVYNEQFF | TGTGCCAGCAGCTCAGGGACTAGCGTCTACAATGAGCAGTTCTTC
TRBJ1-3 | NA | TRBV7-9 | CASSSRGGYTIYF | TGTGCCAGCAGCTCGCGCGGAGGATACACCATATATTTT
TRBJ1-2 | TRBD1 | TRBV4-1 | CASSQVGTDYGYTF | TGCGCCAGCAGCCAGGTCGGGACAGACTATGGCTACACCTTC
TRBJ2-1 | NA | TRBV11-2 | CASSFSRGPYNEQFF | TGTGCCAGCAGCTTCTCGCGGGGACCCTACAATGAGCAGTTCTTC
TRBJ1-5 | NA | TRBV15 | CATSYRRGGADQPQHF | TGTGCCACCAGCTATAGGAGGGGGGGGGCGGATCAGCCCCAGCATTTT
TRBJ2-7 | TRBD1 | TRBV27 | CASSFDRDTYEQYF | TGTGCCAGCAGTTTCGACAGGGATACCTACGAGCAGTACTTC
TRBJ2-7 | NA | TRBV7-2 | CASSSDKYEQYF | TGTGCCAGCAGCTCGGACAAGTACGAGCAGTACTTC
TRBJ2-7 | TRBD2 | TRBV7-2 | CASSLGGSGGAHEQYF | TGTGCCAGCAGCTTAGGAGGTAGCGGGGGGGCCCACGAGCAGTACTTC
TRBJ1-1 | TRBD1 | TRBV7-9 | CASSLDLTGATEAFF | TGTGCCAGCAGCTTAGACCTGACAGGGGCCACTGAAGCTTTCTTT
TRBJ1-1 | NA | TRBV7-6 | CASSSSTGNTEAFF | TGTGCCAGCAGCTCGAGCACGGGAAACACTGAAGCTTTCTTT
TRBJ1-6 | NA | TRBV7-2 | CASSLGGRQASSYNSPLHF | TGTGCCAGCAGCCTGGGTGGAAGACAGGCCAGCTCCTATAATTCACCCCTCCACTTT
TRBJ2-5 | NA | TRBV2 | CASTTTAGSRETQYF | TGTGCCAGCACTACAACGGCAGGGTCTCGAGAGACCCAGTACTTC
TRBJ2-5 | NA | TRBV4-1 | CASSLRRKETQYF | TGCGCCAGCAGCCTCCGGAGGAAGGAGACCCAGTACTTC
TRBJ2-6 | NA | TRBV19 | CASSDLRGSGANVLTF | TGTGCCAGTAGCGATTTAAGGGGGTCTGGGGCCAACGTCCTGACTTTC
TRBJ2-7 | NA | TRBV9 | CASSAHGETTYEQYF | TGTGCCAGCAGCGCGCATGGAGAGACTACCTACGAGCAGTACTTC
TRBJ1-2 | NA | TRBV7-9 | CASSLGDTGYTF | TGTGCCAGCAGCTTAGGAGACACCGGCTACACCTTC
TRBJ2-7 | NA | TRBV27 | CASSPDRISYEQYF | TGTGCCAGCAGTCCCGACAGGATCAGCTACGAGCAGTACTTC
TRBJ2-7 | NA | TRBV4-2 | CASSQDWARQQYF | TGTGCCAGCAGCCAAGATTGGGCGCGACAGCAGTACTTC